Sequencing of this TCR beta chain was carried out in a study of chemoradiotherapy in HPV16-positive cancers. Details on this clone: Its antigen is undetermined.

Trimming pared 3 bases from V and 8 bases from J, leaving 26 bases between. Germline values: CDR1 ENHRY, CDR2 SYGVKD. This CDR3 has 18 amino acids. Profiling relied on immunoSEQ multiplex PCR, and the TCRdb table lists in-frame clones only, not all of them. The repertoire consists of about 11,000 clones, with about 81% occurring once and the leading ten covering less than 8.5%. Regarding the study as a whole: During treatment, candidate HPV-specific clones and E7-related motifs expanded in tumor.

This specimen was taken from a patient who underwent chemoradiotherapy. This clonotype was obtained from a human donor with HPV-associated anogenital cancer. This rearrangement joins TRBV10-3 to TRBJ2-1; D is tentatively TRBD1 or TRBD2 (5 bases each). The CDR3, as DNA: TGTGCCATCAGTGAAAAGGTTATCAGGGTGGGGGATTTGGATGAGCAGTTCTTC. Translated: CAISEKVIRVGDLDEQFF.